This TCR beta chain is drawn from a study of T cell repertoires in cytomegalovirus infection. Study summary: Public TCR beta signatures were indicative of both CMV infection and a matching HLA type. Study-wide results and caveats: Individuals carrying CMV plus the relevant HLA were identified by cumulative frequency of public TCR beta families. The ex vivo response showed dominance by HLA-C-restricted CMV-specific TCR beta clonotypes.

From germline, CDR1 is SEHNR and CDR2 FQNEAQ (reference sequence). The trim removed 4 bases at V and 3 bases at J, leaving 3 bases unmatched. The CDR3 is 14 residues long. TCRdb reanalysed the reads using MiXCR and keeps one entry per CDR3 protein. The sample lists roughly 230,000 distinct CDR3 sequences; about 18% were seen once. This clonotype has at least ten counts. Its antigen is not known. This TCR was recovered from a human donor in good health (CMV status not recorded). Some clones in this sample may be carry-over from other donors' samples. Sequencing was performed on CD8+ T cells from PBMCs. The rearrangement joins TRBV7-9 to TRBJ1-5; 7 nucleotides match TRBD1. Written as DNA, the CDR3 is TGTGCCAGCAGCTGGGACAGAAACAATCAGCCCCAGCATTTT. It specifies CASSWDRNNQPQHF.